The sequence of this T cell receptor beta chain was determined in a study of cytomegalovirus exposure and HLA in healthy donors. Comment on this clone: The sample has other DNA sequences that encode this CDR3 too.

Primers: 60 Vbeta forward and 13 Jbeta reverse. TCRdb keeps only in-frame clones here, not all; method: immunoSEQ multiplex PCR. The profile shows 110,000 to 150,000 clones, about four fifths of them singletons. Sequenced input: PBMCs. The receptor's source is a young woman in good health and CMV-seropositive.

CDR3 amino acids: CASSSDSSNQPQHF. The CDR3 DNA follows: TGTGCCAGCAGCTCGGACAGCTCGAATCAGCCCCAGCATTTT. The V and J genes are TRBV7-9 and TRBJ1-5; weak D call: TRBD1 (6 bases). The V gene's germline CDR1 is SEHNR and CDR2 FQNEAQ (reference sequence). CDR3 length equals 14 residues. Trimming left V 4 bases short and J 4 bases short, with 11 bases between.